Listed here are 25 T cell receptor beta chains from one sample, sequenced in a study of blood T cells in healthy people across ages. Together with a sample-barcoded 5' primer, a J-beta primer mix was included in a second PCR lasting roughly 6 to 12 cycles. From the 5' RACE reads, TCRdb called clonotypes with MiXCR, one entry per CDR3 protein. The data show 1.6 million or so distinct CDR3 sequences, roughly 32% seen once. Sequencing used blood. These receptors originate from a woman aged 30 to 39 in good health.

This clonotype was counted between two and nine times. The chain couples TRBV11-2 to TRBJ1-1; D call uncertain. The CDR3 loop spans 12 amino acids. Germline-derived CDR1 and CDR2 are SGHAT and FQNNGV. Trimming cost V 0 bases and J 8 bases, with 7 bases left between them. The DNA for the CDR3 is TGTGCCAGCAGCTTAGAACCCAGGGAAGCTTTCTTT. Amino acid sequence: CASSLEPREAFF.

The chain couples TRBV28 to TRBJ2-1; D may match TRBD1 or TRBD2 (6 bases each). Per the germline V gene, CDR1 is MDHEN and CDR2 is SYDVKM. This CDR3 has 12 residues. Trimming removed 7 bases at V and 3 bases at J, with 7 bases between. The CDR3 is CASKGGYNEQFF. The CDR3, as DNA: TGTGCCAGCAAGGGGGGCTACAATGAGCAGTTCTTC.

The gene calls are TRBV6-5 and TRBJ1-1, with 10 bases aligning to TRBD1. The CDR3 extends over 17 amino acids. V trimming: 0 bases; J trimming: 5 bases; junction bases outside the gene matches: 9. Germline CDR1 MNHEY, CDR2 SVGAGI. CDR3 nucleotides: TGTGCCAGCAGTTACTCCCGGGACAGGGGAAGGTGGACTGAAGCTTTCTTT. Residues: CASSYSRDRGRWTEAFF.

The chain employs TRBV7-9 and TRBJ2-1, with a possible D match to TRBD1 (5 bases). The V and J ends lost 3 bases and 3 bases respectively, with 12 bases between them. The CDR3 is made up of 15 amino acids. Germline V gene lookup returns CDR1 SEHNR and CDR2 FQNEAQ (reference sequence). Here the CDR3 DNA reads TGTGCCAGCAGCTTTACCGGTAGGGGCTACAATGAGCAGTTCTTC. This codes for CASSFTGRGYNEQFF.

The chain links TRBV9 to TRBJ1-5; D is ambiguous. Trimming cost V 0 bases and J 0 bases, with 7 bases left between them. Germline V gene data show CDR1 as SGDLS and CDR2 as YYNGEE. This CDR3 spans 15 amino acids. This CDR3 is CASSVEGVSNQPQHF. In nucleotides, the CDR3 is TGTGCCAGCAGCGTAGAGGGAGTTAGCAATCAGCCCCAGCATTTT.

This clonotype was observed a handful of times. V and J are TRBV3-1 and TRBJ2-7; D unresolved. This CDR3 comprises 16 residues. Per germline, CDR1 LGHDT and CDR2 YNNKEL (reference sequence). The V and J ends lost 0 bases and 7 bases respectively, with 19 bases between them. The CDR3 region is CASSQDLLAISGEQYF. The DNA for the CDR3 is TGTGCCAGCAGCCAAGATTTGTTAGCCATCTCGGGTGAGCAGTACTTC.

The chain is built from TRBV6-6 and TRBJ1-6, with 7 bases aligning to TRBD1. Germline V lookup: CDR1 MNHNY, CDR2 SVGAGI (reference sequence). The CDR3 extends over 16 amino acids. V was pared by 6 bases and J by 0 bases, with 5 bases of the junction left unmatched. The DNA of the CDR3 is TGTGCCAGCAGAGTACAGGGGAGCTCCTATAATTCACCCCTCCACTTT. It encodes CASRVQGSSYNSPLHF.

This chain links TRBV10-2 with TRBJ1-2; D is possibly TRBD1 (5 bases). The CDR3 runs 15 residues. Trimming stripped 0 bases from V and 4 bases from J, with 12 bases between. Germline values: CDR1 WSHSY, CDR2 SAAADI. Written as DNA, the CDR3 is TGCGCCAGCAGTGAGTCGAATTTGGGGCGCTATGGCTACACCTTC. This sequence encodes CASSESNLGRYGYTF.

This clonotype appeared a single time. This chain connects TRBV5-1 to TRBJ2-7; 8 bases align to TRBD2. J was trimmed by 0 bases and V by 5 bases; bases with no gene match: 7. The germline CDR1 and CDR2 sequences are SGHRS and YFSETQ. This CDR3 spans 15 amino acids. The CDR3: CASSHPGLGSYEQYF. The CDR3 bases are TGCGCCAGCAGTCACCCGGGACTAGGCTCCTACGAGCAGTACTTC.

This clonotype was counted only a few times. V and J are TRBV20-1 and TRBJ2-3; 7 bases are shared with TRBD2. Germline V lookup: CDR1 DFQATT, CDR2 SNEGSKA (reference sequence). The J segment lost 0 bases and the V segment lost 8 bases, leaving 11 bases of the junction unmatched. The CDR3 covers 15 residues. This chain's CDR3 is CSWAAGVSSTDTQYF. The CDR3 DNA reads TGCAGTTGGGCGGCGGGGGTTTCTAGCACAGATACGCAGTATTTT.

This chain connects TRBV6-1 to TRBJ2-5; 7 bases line up with TRBD1. Judging by the DNA end, TRBJ2-7 fits better; the J call may be wrong. Germline-derived CDR1 and CDR2 are MNHNS and SASEGT. This CDR3 region has 14 residues. The CDR3 loop reads CASNNRGRGDEQYF. CDR3 bases: TGTGCCAGCAATAACAGGGGAAGGGGCGACGAGCAGTACTTC.

This clonotype occurred a few times. V usage is TRBV3-1 and J usage is TRBJ1-1; no clear D gene. CDR1 and CDR2 (germline): LGHDT, YNNKEL (reference sequence). The CDR3 loop spans 15 amino acids. Trimming cost V 6 bases and J 0 bases, with 14 bases left between them. For the CDR3, the DNA is TGTGCCAGCAGGCTTGGGCAGCGCGTGAACACTGAAGCTTTCTTT. This gives the protein CASRLGQRVNTEAFF. Full variable domain (rest looked up from reference TRBV3-1 and TRBJ1-1): DTAVSQTPKYLVTQMGNDKSIKCEQNLGHDTMYWYKQDSKKFLKIMFSYNNKELIINETVPNRFSPKSPDKAHLNLHINSLELGDSAVYFCASRLGQRVNTEAFFGQGTRLTVV.

The gene calls are TRBV27 and TRBJ2-5, with 10 bases identical to TRBD2. The J call may be faulty, since TRBJ2-7 better matches the DNA end. This CDR3 is 13 amino acids long. Germline V gene lookup returns CDR1 MNHEY and CDR2 SMNVEV (reference sequence). The CDR3 DNA reads as TGTGCCAGCAGTGGACTAGCGGTTGACGAGCAGTACTTC. The encoded protein is CASSGLAVDEQYF.

This clonotype occurred a few times. This rearrangement joins TRBV24-1 to TRBJ2-5; perhaps TRBD1 as D (5 bases). With 9 bases removed from V and 5 bases from J, the gap between germline ends came to 18 bases. The CDR3 extends over 14 amino acids. In germline, CDR1 is KGHDR, CDR2 SFDVKD. As DNA, the CDR3 is TGTGCCACCGGAAGTGGACATATTCGGGAGACCCAGTACTTC. It specifies CATGSGHIRETQYF.

The chain has TRBV20-1 and TRBJ1-2; 10 bases match TRBD1. V shed 2 bases and J 5 bases; nucleotides not matched to a gene: 5. CDR3 length: 14 residues. Germline V lookup: CDR1 DFQATT, CDR2 SNEGSKA (reference sequence). This CDR3 reads CSARLGQGHYGYTF. The CDR3 nucleotides read TGCAGTGCTAGATTGGGACAGGGGCATTATGGCTACACCTTC.

The rearrangement uses TRBV27 and TRBJ2-1; the match to TRBD1 covers 10 bases. The CDR3 runs 15 residues. Germline CDR1 is MNHEY and CDR2 is SMNVEV (reference sequence). V lost 5 bases, J lost 7 bases, and 8 bases stayed unmatched. The CDR3 reads CASSRGQGIGNEQFF. CDR3 nucleotide sequence: TGTGCCAGCAGTAGGGGACAGGGGATCGGGAATGAGCAGTTCTTC.

The gene calls are TRBV9 and TRBJ2-7, with unresolved D. The CDR3 is 14 residues long. In germline, CDR1 is SGDLS, CDR2 YYNGEE. Trimming removed 0 bases from V and 2 bases from J, with 9 bases in between. This chain's CDR3 is CASSVAGPPYEQYF. CDR3 bases: TGTGCCAGCAGCGTAGCCGGGCCCCCCTACGAGCAGTACTTC.

The genes are TRBV25-1 and TRBJ1-1; 10 bases line up with TRBD1. J gave up 3 bases and V 3 bases, and 4 bases lay outside the gene matches. This CDR3 is 15 amino acids long. The germline V gene has CDR1 MGHDK and CDR2 SYGVNS. CDR3 in amino acids: CASSDPGTGDTEAFF. CDR3 coding DNA: TGTGCCAGCAGTGATCCCGGGACAGGGGACACTGAAGCTTTCTTT.

This clonotype was recorded many times. The chain carries TRBV20-1 and TRBJ2-1; no reliable D call. V dropped 0 bases and J dropped 0 bases, with 9 bases sitting between them. This CDR3 region has 15 residues. The germline V gene encodes CDR1 DFQATT and CDR2 SNEGSKA (reference sequence). DNA of the CDR3: TGCAGTGCTAGAGATGAAACGGGCTCCTACAATGAGCAGTTCTTC. Residues: CSARDETGSYNEQFF.

CDR3 DNA sequence: TGTGCCAGCAGTCGGGCCCCGGGTCAGCCCCAGCATTTT. As protein: CASSRAPGQPQHF. The gene calls are TRBV2 and TRBJ1-5; no firm D call. With 5 bases removed from V and 6 bases from J, the gap between germline ends came to 11 bases. Germline lookup yields CDR1 SNHLY and CDR2 FYNNEI. The length of the CDR3 is 13 residues.

V is TRBV6-5 and J is TRBJ2-7, with D tentatively TRBD2 (6 bases). The CDR3 length is 14 residues. The V gene lost 6 bases and the J gene lost 0 bases, with 12 bases spanning the gap. CDR1 MNHEY and CDR2 SVGAGI come from the germline V gene. The CDR3 coding sequence is TGTGCCAGCAGGATAGCGGAGAGCTCCTACGAGCAGTACTTC. It codes for CASRIAESSYEQYF.

The chain combines TRBV27 with TRBJ1-6; tentative D call: TRBD1 (6 bases). CDR1 and CDR2 from the germline V gene are MNHEY and SMNVEV (reference sequence). The CDR3 runs to 15 residues. Deletions cut 8 bases from V and 10 bases from J, with 21 bases between. Here the CDR3 reads CASGHRQALASPLHF. DNA of the CDR3: TGTGCCAGCGGTCACCGACAGGCATTGGCGTCACCCCTCCACTTT.

This clonotype was detected a few times. The rearrangement uses TRBV29-1 and TRBJ1-2; possible D gene TRBD1, 5 bases. V lost 5 bases to trimming and J lost 8 bases, with 15 bases between them. Germline V CDR1 and CDR2: SQVTM, ANQGSEA. CDR3 length: 12 amino acids. The CDR3 nucleotides are TGCAGCGTTCACGGACGTGGGGGGGGCTACACCTTC. Protein sequence: CSVHGRGGGYTF.

This clonotype occurred a few times. Since a much larger clone is just one base distant, this may be a read error. This CDR3 is CSGGIGEKPFF. The DNA of the CDR3 is TGCAGCGGGGGTATTGGAGAAAAACCGTTTTTT. This chain links TRBV29-1 with TRBJ1-4; D gene ambiguous. Per the germline V gene, CDR1 is SQVTM and CDR2 is ANQGSEA. The CDR3 spans 11 residues.

This clonotype appeared a few times. In DNA, the CDR3 is TGTGCCAGCAGTGAATGGAGCGTAGGGGACAGCCAAGAGACCCAGTACTTC. It yields the protein CASSEWSVGDSQETQYF. This rearrangement joins TRBV2 to TRBJ2-5; TRBD1 agrees at 7 bases. The CDR3 covers 17 residues. CDR1 is SNHLY and CDR2 is FYNNEI in the germline V gene. J gave up 1 base and V 2 bases, and 10 bases lay outside the gene matches.